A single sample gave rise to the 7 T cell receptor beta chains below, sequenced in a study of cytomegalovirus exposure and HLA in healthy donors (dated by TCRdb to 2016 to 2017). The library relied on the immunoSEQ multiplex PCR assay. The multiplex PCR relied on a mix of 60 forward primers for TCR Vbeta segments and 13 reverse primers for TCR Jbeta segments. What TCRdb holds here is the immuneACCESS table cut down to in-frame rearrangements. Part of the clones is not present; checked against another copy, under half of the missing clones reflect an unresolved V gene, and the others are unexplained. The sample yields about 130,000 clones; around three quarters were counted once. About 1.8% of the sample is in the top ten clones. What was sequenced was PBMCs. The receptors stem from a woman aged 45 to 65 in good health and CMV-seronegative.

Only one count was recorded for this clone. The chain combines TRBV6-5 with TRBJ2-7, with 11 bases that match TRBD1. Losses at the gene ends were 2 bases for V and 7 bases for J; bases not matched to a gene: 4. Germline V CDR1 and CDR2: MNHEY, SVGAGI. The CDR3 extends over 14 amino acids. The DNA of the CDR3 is TGTGCCAGCAGTTACGGACAGGGGGCAGGGGAGCAGTACTTC. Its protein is CASSYGQGAGEQYF.

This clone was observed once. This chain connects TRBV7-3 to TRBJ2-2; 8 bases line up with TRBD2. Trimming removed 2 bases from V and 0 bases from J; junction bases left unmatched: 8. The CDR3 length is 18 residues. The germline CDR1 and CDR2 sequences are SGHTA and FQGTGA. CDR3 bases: TGTGCCAGCAGCTTAGACCGTTTAGCGGGACCGAACACCGGGGAGCTGTTTTTT. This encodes CASSLDRLAGPNTGELFF.

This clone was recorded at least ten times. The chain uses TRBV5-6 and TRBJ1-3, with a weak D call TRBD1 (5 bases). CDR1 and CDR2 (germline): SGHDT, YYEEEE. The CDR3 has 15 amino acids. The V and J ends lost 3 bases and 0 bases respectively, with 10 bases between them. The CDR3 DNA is TGTGCCAGCAGCTCCCCGACAGCCTCTGGAAACACCATATATTTT. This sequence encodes CASSSPTASGNTIYF.

The DNA for the CDR3 is TGTGCCAGTACCGAATGGGGGGTGGCAGCTGAAGCTTTCTTT. It translates to CASTEWGVAAEAFF. The J gene is TRBJ1-1, the V gene TRBV19; weak D call: TRBD1 (5 bases). The CDR3 runs to 14 residues. CDR1 and CDR2 (germline): LNHDA, SQIVND (reference sequence). V lost 7 bases to trimming and J lost 6 bases, with 18 bases between them.

CDR3 region: CASSSGTSGRGHSYNEQFF. CDR3 sequence (DNA): TGTGCCAGCAGTTCCGGGACTAGCGGGAGGGGACACTCCTACAATGAGCAGTTCTTC. This chain joins TRBV7-2 and TRBJ2-1; 16 bases fit TRBD2. After removal of 6 bases from V and 0 bases from J, the junction contained 8 bases not matched to a gene. The CDR3 runs to 19 residues. CDR1 SGHTA and CDR2 FQGNSA come from the germline V gene.

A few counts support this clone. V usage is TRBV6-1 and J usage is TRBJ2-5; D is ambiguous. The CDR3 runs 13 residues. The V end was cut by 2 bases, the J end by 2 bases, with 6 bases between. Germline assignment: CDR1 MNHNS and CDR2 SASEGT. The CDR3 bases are TGTGCCAGCAGTGAACAGGCGCAAGAGACCCAGTACTTC. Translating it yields CASSEQAQETQYF.

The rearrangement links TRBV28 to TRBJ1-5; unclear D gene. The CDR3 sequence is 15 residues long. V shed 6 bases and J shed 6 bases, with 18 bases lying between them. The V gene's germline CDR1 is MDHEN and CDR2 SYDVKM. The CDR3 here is CASRLRPERGQPQHF. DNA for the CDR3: TGTGCCAGCAGGTTAAGACCTGAGAGAGGTCAGCCCCAGCATTTT.